Below, 9 T cell receptor beta chains from the same sample are listed, as sequenced in a study of early T cells in non-severe SARS-CoV-2 infection. In TCRdb, the 5' RACE reads were re-called with MiXCR into one record per CDR3 protein. Here the sample spans 48,000 or so distinct CDR3 sequences, under 15% being singletons. The specimen sequenced was whole blood. These receptors were collected from an adult who was a healthcare worker with PCR-confirmed SARS-CoV-2 infection or an uninfected control (not recorded which).

J is TRBJ2-7 and V is TRBV6-2 or TRBV6-3, with 8 bases fitting TRBD1. The germline CDR1 and CDR2 sequences are MNHEY and SVGEGT. J lost 6 bases, V lost 2 bases, and 9 bases had no gene match. This CDR3 has 15 residues. The DNA for the CDR3 is TGTGCCAGCAGTTACGGGGCAGGGGGCCTGGTCGAGCAGTACTTC. Translating gives CASSYGAGGLVEQYF.

This clonotype was observed a few times. V gene TRBV30 combines with J gene TRBJ2-1; 9 positions match TRBD2. V trimming: 1 base; J trimming: 8 bases; junction bases outside the gene matches: 12. The length of the CDR3 is 16 residues. The germline CDR1 and CDR2 sequences are GTSNPN and SVGIG (reference sequence). The DNA of the CDR3 is TGTGCCTGGAGTGCTTCGGTAGCGGGAGCATTGGATGAGCAGTTCTTC. Amino acids: CAWSASVAGALDEQFF.

This clonotype was seen more than once but under ten times. The chain couples TRBV9 to TRBJ2-7; D is unclear. Trimming stripped 3 bases from V and 5 bases from J, with 9 bases between. This CDR3 is built from 12 residues. Looked up from germline, CDR1 is SGDLS and CDR2 is YYNGEE. The CDR3 sequence is CASSASGNEQYF. The CDR3 bases are TGTGCCAGCAGCGCCTCCGGCAACGAGCAGTACTTC.

This clonotype was counted ten times or more. The V and J genes are TRBV29-1 and TRBJ2-7, with a tentative D call TRBD1 (6 bases). The germline V gene has CDR1 SQVTM and CDR2 ANQGSEA. The length of the CDR3 is 12 residues. Trimming stripped 4 bases from V and 1 base from J, with 8 bases between. Here the CDR3 reads CSVGTDSYEQYF. DNA of the CDR3: TGCAGCGTTGGGACAGATTCCTACGAGCAGTACTTC.

This clonotype was counted a few times. The chain links TRBV7-2 to TRBJ1-1; no definite D call. The CDR3 covers 13 residues. CDR1 and CDR2 (germline): SGHTA, FQGNSA. Trimming took 6 bases from V and 1 from J, leaving 9 bases between them. The CDR3 loop is CASRFAGNTEAFF. The CDR3, as DNA: TGTGCCAGCAGGTTCGCGGGGAACACTGAAGCTTTCTTT. The full variable domain, its missing parts supplied by reference TRBV7-2 and TRBJ1-1, is GAGVSQSPSNKVTEKGKDVELRCDPISGHTALYWYRQSLGQGLEFLIYFQGNSAPDKSGLPSDRFSAERTGGSVSTLTIQRTQQEDSAVYLCASRFAGNTEAFFGQGTRLTVV.

This clonotype was counted only a few times. This chain connects TRBV5-4 to TRBJ2-2; perhaps TRBD1 as D (6 bases). Germline CDR1 is SGHNT and CDR2 is YYREEE (reference sequence). There are 12 residues in the CDR3. The V gene lost 2 bases and the J gene lost 10 bases, with 9 bases spanning the gap. Here the CDR3 reads CASSLGQTELFF. CDR3 DNA: TGTGCCAGCAGCTTAGGACAGACGGAGCTGTTTTTT.

This clonotype was counted at least ten times. This sequence joins TRBV3-1 and TRBJ2-5; 10 bases fit TRBD2. V gave up 1 base and J gave up 5 bases; unmatched junction bases: 10. The CDR3 has 17 residues. Germline V lookup: CDR1 LGHDT, CDR2 YNNKEL (reference sequence). The CDR3 sequence is CASSQGQIAGGAETQYF. CDR3 DNA sequence: TGTGCCAGCAGCCAAGGTCAAATAGCGGGAGGCGCCGAGACCCAGTACTTC.

As concerns this clonotype: A much more abundant neighbour one base away suggests this may be a read error. V is TRBV9 and J is TRBJ2-7, with D hard to call. Germline lookup yields CDR1 SGDLS and CDR2 YYNGEE. V lost 3 bases and J 0 bases, leaving 13 bases between the germline ends. The CDR3 consists of 15 residues. CDR3 loop: CASSAGSVNSYEQYF. The CDR3 bases are TGTGCCAGCAGCGCAGGAAGCGTAAACTCCTACGAGCAGTACTTC.

This clonotype was detected ten times or more. The rearrangement uses TRBV30 and TRBJ2-2; D tentatively fits TRBD1 or TRBD2 (5 bases each). Germline V CDR1 and CDR2: GTSNPN, SVGIG (reference sequence). Between the trimmed V and J ends, which lost 3 bases and 4 bases, there was a span of 15 bases. This CDR3 is built from 15 residues. The CDR3 is CAWSPGPTRTGELFF. In DNA form, the CDR3 reads TGTGCCTGGAGCCCGGGGCCGACCCGCACCGGGGAGCTGTTTTTT. The variable domain in full, with the rest retrieved from reference TRBV30 and TRBJ2-2, is SQTIHQWPATLVQPVGSPLSLECTVEGTSNPNLYWYRQAAGRGLQLLFYSVGIGQISSEVPQNLSASRPQDRQFILSSKKLLLSDSGFYLCAWSPGPTRTGELFFGEGSRLTVL.